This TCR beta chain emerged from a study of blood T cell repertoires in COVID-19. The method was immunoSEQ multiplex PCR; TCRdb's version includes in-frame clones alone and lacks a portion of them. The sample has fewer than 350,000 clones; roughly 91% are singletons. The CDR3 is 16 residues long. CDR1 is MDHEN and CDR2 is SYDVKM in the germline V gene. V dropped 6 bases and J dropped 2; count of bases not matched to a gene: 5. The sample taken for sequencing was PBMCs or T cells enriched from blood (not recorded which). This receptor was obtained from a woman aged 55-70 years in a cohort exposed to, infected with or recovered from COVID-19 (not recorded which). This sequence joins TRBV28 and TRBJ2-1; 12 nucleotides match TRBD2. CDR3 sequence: CASSRTSGTPYNEQFF. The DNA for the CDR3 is TGTGCCAGCAGCAGGACTAGCGGGACCCCCTACAATGAGCAGTTCTTC. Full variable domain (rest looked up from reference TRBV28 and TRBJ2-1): DVKVTQSSRYLVKRTGEKVFLECVQDMDHENMFWYRQDPGLGLRLIYFSYDVKMKEKGDIPEGYSVSREKKERFSLILESASTNQTSMYLCASSRTSGTPYNEQFFGPGTRLTVL.